This T cell receptor beta chain is from a study of identical twins. Study conclusions and caveats: Abundant beta clonotypes from cord blood had fewer insertions, unlike memory repertoires, which showed none.

This CDR3 is built from 11 residues. In germline, CDR1 is SNHLY, CDR2 FYNNEI. Trimming removed 4 bases from V and 3 bases from J, with 4 bases in between. MiXCR was run by TCRdb on the 5' RACE reads, yielding one entry per CDR3 protein. The table includes around 570,000 distinct CDR3 sequences, more than 9% detected once. This clonotype was detected only a few times. What it binds is not known. These data were likewise used in another study, on yellow fever vaccine responses in identical twins.

The sequencing input was PBMCs. The receptor was derived from a woman between 18 and 29 years old in good health. V is TRBV2 and J is TRBJ2-7; D unresolved. The CDR3 reads CASSGVYEQYF. As DNA, the CDR3 is TGTGCCAGCAGTGGGGTCTACGAGCAGTACTTC.